A single sample is the source of the 20 T cell receptor beta chains below, sequenced in a study of T cell repertoires in cytomegalovirus infection. TCRdb re-called the reads through MiXCR, storing one row per CDR3 protein. The table includes some 300,000 distinct CDR3 sequences, about 9.1% detected once. The sequencing input was PBMCs. These TCRs come from a human donor in good health (CMV status not recorded). Some clones in this sample may be carry-over from other donors' samples.

This clonotype was seen at least ten times. The J gene is TRBJ1-1, the V gene TRBV29-1; 8 nucleotides align to TRBD1. V trimming: 6 bases; J trimming: 4 bases; junction bases outside the gene matches: 10. In germline, CDR1 is SQVTM, CDR2 ANQGSEA. CDR3 length equals 14 residues. In DNA, the CDR3 is TGCAGCGTCCGAATCTCCACAGGGGGCACTGAAGCTTTCTTT. Residues: CSVRISTGGTEAFF.

This clonotype was seen only a few times. The V gene is TRBV20-1, the J gene TRBJ1-1; TRBD1 agrees at 9 bases. The CDR3 runs to 15 residues. Germline CDR1 is DFQATT and CDR2 is SNEGSKA (reference sequence). V shed 3 bases, J shed 5 bases, and the junction held 10 bases outside the gene matches. The CDR3 DNA follows: TGCAGTGCTAGCCCCGGGACAGGGAAGGGGACTGAAGCTTTCTTT. As protein: CSASPGTGKGTEAFF.

The chain links TRBV28 to TRBJ1-1; D is uncertain. The germline V gene encodes CDR1 MDHEN and CDR2 SYDVKM. This CDR3 comprises 12 residues. The V end lost 7 bases, the J end lost 1 base, and 7 bases lay between the germline ends. CDR3 in amino acids: CASTRTNTEAFF. CDR3 DNA: TGTGCCAGCACGCGGACGAACACTGAAGCTTTCTTT.

This clonotype has more than one count but fewer than ten. J is TRBJ1-6 and V is TRBV5-1; D gene uncertain. From germline, CDR1 is SGHRS and CDR2 YFSETQ. The CDR3 length is 14 residues. Trimming removed 0 bases from V and 4 bases from J, with 5 bases in between. The DNA for the CDR3 is TGCGCCAGCAGCTTGGGGGAATATAATTCACCCCTCCACTTT. It codes for CASSLGEYNSPLHF. Full variable domain (outside the CDR3, taken from reference TRBV5-1 and TRBJ1-6): KAGVTQTPRYLIKTRGQQVTLSCSPISGHRSVSWYQQTPGQGLQFLFEYFSETQRNKGNFPGRFSGRQFSNSRSEMNVSTLELGDSALYLCASSLGEYNSPLHFGNGTRLTVT.

The chain uses TRBV29-1 and TRBJ1-2; 7 nucleotides agree with TRBD1. Germline V gene sequence: CDR1 SQVTM, CDR2 ANQGSEA. The V gene end was trimmed by 4 bases and the J gene end by 4 bases; junction bases not matched to a gene: 12. The CDR3 sequence is 15 residues long. The CDR3 reads CSVVPPGQRLYGYTF. CDR3 bases: TGCAGCGTTGTTCCACCGGGACAGCGCCTCTATGGCTACACCTTC.

There are many counts of this clonotype. The chain is built from TRBV29-1 and TRBJ1-5; TRBD1 agrees at 8 bases. The CDR3 consists of 14 residues. Unmatched junction bases numbered 6, after V lost 1 base and J lost 7 bases. From germline, CDR1 is SQVTM and CDR2 ANQGSEA. CDR3 residues: CSVEGTGIGQPQHF. The CDR3 region has the DNA TGCAGCGTTGAAGGGACAGGGATCGGGCAGCCCCAGCATTTT. The variable domain in full, with the rest retrieved from reference TRBV29-1 and TRBJ1-5, is SAVISQKPSRDICQRGTSLTIQCQVDSQVTMMFWYRQQPGQSLTLIATANQGSEATYESGFVIDKFPISRPNLTFSTLTVSNMSPEDSSIYLCSVEGTGIGQPQHFGDGTRLSIL.

The chain recombines TRBV28 with TRBJ2-3; D is unresolved. V was trimmed by 2 bases and J by 0 bases, leaving 9 bases between them. The CDR3 has 15 amino acids. CDR1 is MDHEN, CDR2 SYDVKM, per germline. CDR3 sequence reads: CASSLDVTSTDTQYF. The CDR3 DNA follows: TGTGCCAGCAGTTTAGACGTAACTAGCACAGATACGCAGTATTTT.

The chain carries TRBV28 and TRBJ2-7, with 8 nucleotides matching TRBD1. The CDR3 consists of 13 residues. Looked up from germline, CDR1 is MDHEN and CDR2 is SYDVKM. The junction had 7 bases not matched to a gene; V was cut back by 6 bases and J by 6 bases. CDR3 sequence (DNA): TGTGCCAGCAGCCGCAGGGGGCAGGGCGAGCAGTACGTC. This codes for CASSRRGQGEQYV.

This clonotype has ten or more counts. V gene TRBV6-1 combines with J gene TRBJ2-3; D is unclear. V lost 6 bases to trimming and J lost 9 bases, with 13 bases between them. The CDR3 is 12 residues long. The germline CDR1 and CDR2 sequences are MNHNS and SASEGT. CDR3 DNA: TGTGCCAGCAGGGCTCGCCGATTGACGCAGTATTTT. Its protein product is CASRARRLTQYF.

This clonotype was observed many times. The CDR3 loop reads CASSSGPWRETQYF. CDR3 nucleotide sequence: TGTGCCAGCAGCTCCGGACCCTGGAGAGAGACCCAGTACTTC. The chain uses TRBV7-2 and TRBJ2-5, with no clear D. CDR1 is SGHTA and CDR2 is FQGNSA in the germline V gene. The V end was cut by 4 bases, the J end by 4 bases, with 13 bases between. The CDR3 consists of 14 residues.

This clonotype has ten or more counts. The chain carries TRBV12-3 or TRBV12-4 and TRBJ1-2; D gene ambiguous. Trimming pared 3 bases from V and 8 bases from J, leaving 16 bases between. CDR3 length: 14 residues. CDR3 region: CASSLGGFLGGYTF. Written as DNA, the CDR3 is TGTGCCAGCAGTTTGGGCGGCTTCCTTGGGGGCTACACCTTC.

In this sample, this clonotype turned up many times. The V gene is TRBV7-9, the J gene TRBJ1-1, with 7 bases lining up with TRBD1. Germline values: CDR1 SEHNR, CDR2 FQNEAQ (reference sequence). V lost 0 bases, J lost 8 bases, and 6 bases stayed unmatched. CDR3 size: 14 residues. In nucleotides, the CDR3 is TGTGCCAGCAGCTTAGCCCCGACAGGGACGGAAGCTTTCTTT. Its protein is CASSLAPTGTEAFF. Full variable domain (rest looked up from reference TRBV7-9 and TRBJ1-1): DTGVSQNPRHKITKRGQNVTFRCDPISEHNRLYWYRQTLGQGPEFLTYFQNEAQLEKSRLLSDRFSAERPKGSFSTLEIQRTEQGDSAMYLCASSLAPTGTEAFFGQGTRLTVV.

This clonotype occurred many times. This chain uses TRBV7-2 with TRBJ2-5; the D call may be TRBD1 or TRBD2 (5 bases each). Trimming shortened V by 1 base and J by 1 base, and 22 bases separated the two germline ends. The length of the CDR3 is 19 residues. The germline V gene encodes CDR1 SGHTA and CDR2 FQGNSA. In DNA form, the CDR3 reads TGTGCCAGCAGCTTAGGGGGACCGAAACCGCCACCTTTCCAAGAGACCCAGTACTTC. As protein: CASSLGGPKPPPFQETQYF.

This clonotype was recorded at least ten times. The chain joins TRBV29-1 to TRBJ1-4, with a weak D call TRBD1 (5 bases). V lost 4 bases, J lost 8 bases, and 14 bases lay in between. The V gene's germline CDR1 is SQVTM and CDR2 ANQGSEA. The CDR3 length is 13 residues. The CDR3 coding sequence is TGCAGCGTTGCGTTCAGAGGGGAGGAAAAACTGTTTTTT. It encodes CSVAFRGEEKLFF.

This clonotype was counted at least ten times. The CDR3 region has the DNA TGTGCCAGCAGTTTACGGGGGTTTTGGCCCCAGCATTTT. Amino acid sequence: CASSLRGFWPQHF. The V and J genes are TRBV27 and TRBJ1-5, with a tentative D call TRBD1 (5 bases). Trimming left V 2 bases short and J 9 bases short, with 11 bases between. Germline V CDR1 and CDR2: MNHEY, SMNVEV (reference sequence). The CDR3 is 13 residues long.

This clonotype was seen a few times. This chain joins TRBV28 and TRBJ1-6; 7 bases fit TRBD1. The CDR3 loop spans 16 amino acids. With V trimmed by 6 bases and J by 8 bases, 13 bases remained unmatched. Germline values: CDR1 MDHEN, CDR2 SYDVKM. This CDR3 is CASSMGPHQGDSPLHF. The CDR3 bases are TGTGCCAGCAGCATGGGACCCCACCAGGGGGATTCACCCCTCCACTTT.

This clonotype was observed at least ten times. This rearrangement joins TRBV2 to TRBJ1-2; TRBD1 agrees at 7 bases. The trim removed 4 bases at V and 0 bases at J, leaving 2 bases unmatched. CDR1 and CDR2 from the germline V gene are SNHLY and FYNNEI. The CDR3 sequence is 14 residues long. The CDR3 loop reads CASSGDSPNYGYTF. CDR3 in DNA: TGTGCCAGCAGTGGGGACAGCCCTAACTATGGCTACACCTTC.

This clonotype was picked up a small number of times. The gene calls are TRBV7-9 and TRBJ2-5, with 7 bases identical to TRBD1. V dropped 5 bases and J dropped 5; count of bases not matched to a gene: 8. The CDR3 is 14 amino acids. Germline assignment: CDR1 SEHNR and CDR2 FQNEAQ (reference sequence). CDR3 in DNA: TGTGCCAGCAGCGCCACAGGGGTCGGTGAGACCCAGTACTTC. Its protein is CASSATGVGETQYF.

This clonotype appeared many times. The chain uses TRBV7-2 and TRBJ2-1; the D gene is possibly TRBD2 (5 bases). Germline CDR1 and CDR2: SGHTA and FQGNSA. CDR3 length: 14 residues. Trimming took 5 bases from V and 0 from J, leaving 8 bases between them. The CDR3 loop is CASSERPSYNEQFF. CDR3 DNA sequence: TGTGCCAGCAGCGAGCGGCCCTCCTACAATGAGCAGTTCTTC.

This clonotype was found many times. The chain is built from TRBV12-3 or TRBV12-4 and TRBJ2-3; D might be TRBD1 or TRBD2, each matching 6 bases. This CDR3 comprises 14 residues. Trimming removed 2 bases at V and 5 bases at J, with 11 bases between. The DNA of the CDR3 is TGTGCCAGCAGTTTAACGGGGGCGGGAGATACGCAGTATTTT. It translates to CASSLTGAGDTQYF.